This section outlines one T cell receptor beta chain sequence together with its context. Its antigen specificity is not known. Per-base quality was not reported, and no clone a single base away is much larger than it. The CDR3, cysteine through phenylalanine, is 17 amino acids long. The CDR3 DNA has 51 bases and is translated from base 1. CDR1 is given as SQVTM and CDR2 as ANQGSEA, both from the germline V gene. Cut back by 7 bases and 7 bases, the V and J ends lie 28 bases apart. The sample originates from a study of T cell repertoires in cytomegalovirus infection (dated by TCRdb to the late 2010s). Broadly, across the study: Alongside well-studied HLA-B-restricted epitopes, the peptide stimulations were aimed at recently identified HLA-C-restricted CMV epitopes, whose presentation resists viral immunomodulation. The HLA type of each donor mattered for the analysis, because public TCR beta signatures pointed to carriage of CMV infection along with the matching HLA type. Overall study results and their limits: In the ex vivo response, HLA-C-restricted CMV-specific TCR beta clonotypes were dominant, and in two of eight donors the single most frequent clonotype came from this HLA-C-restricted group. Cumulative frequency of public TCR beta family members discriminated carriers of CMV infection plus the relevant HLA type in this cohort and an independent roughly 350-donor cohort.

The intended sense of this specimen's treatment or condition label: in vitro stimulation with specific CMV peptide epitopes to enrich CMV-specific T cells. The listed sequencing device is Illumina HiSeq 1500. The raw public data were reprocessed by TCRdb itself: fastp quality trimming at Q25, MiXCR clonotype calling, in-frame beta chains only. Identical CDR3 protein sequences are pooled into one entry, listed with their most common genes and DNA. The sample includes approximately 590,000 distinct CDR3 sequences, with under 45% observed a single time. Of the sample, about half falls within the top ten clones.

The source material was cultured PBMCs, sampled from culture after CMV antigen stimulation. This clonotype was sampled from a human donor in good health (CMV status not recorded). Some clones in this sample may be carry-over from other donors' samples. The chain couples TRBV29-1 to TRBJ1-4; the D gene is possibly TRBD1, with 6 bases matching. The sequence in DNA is TGCAGCGCTAAACCAGACCCAGGGGCCCCGGAGGGTGAAAAACTGTTTTTT. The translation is CSAKPDPGAPEGEKLFF.